This T cell receptor (beta chain) was sequenced in a study of T cells after yellow fever vaccination (dated by TCRdb to between 2018 and 2020). With respect to the entire study: The SMART-Seq v4 Ultra Low Input RNA kit was used to prepare libraries from fractions with low cell numbers. To track T-cell clones before and after primary and booster YFV17D yellow fever vaccination, bulk TCR alpha and beta repertoires were sequenced longitudinally. Two healthy male donors, one aged 18 to 29 and one aged 30 to 40 years, made up the cohort. Blood samples were taken at several timepoints before and after primary and secondary immunization, and bulk PBMC replicates and cell subsets were isolated.

Per the germline V gene (reference sequence), SEHNR is the CDR1 and FQNEAQ is the CDR2. The V and J ends are trimmed by 4 bases and 9 bases, leaving 13 bases between them. Reading from cysteine to phenylalanine, the CDR3 counts 13 amino acids. The entry retains the CDR3 DNA only, 39 bases that are in frame from base 1. Overall study results and their limits: A small fraction of clonotypes showed up in both the CD4 and CD8 compartments, probably as a result of convergent recombination. The secondary T-cell response was weaker than the primary response but faster, peaking on day 5 instead of day 15. FACS-sorted repertoires could contain abundant contaminating clonotypes from the bulk population, so computational filtering was required. Most clones expanded after primary vaccination (approximately 97% of CD4 and around nine tenths of CD8) were re-detected after the booster, suggesting that broad memory maintenance occurred. The study included only a couple of donors, which limits how far the findings can be generalized.

Synthesis of TCR cDNA relied on 5'RACE template switching, a step that introduced a universal primer site along with unique molecular identifiers. Priming for cDNA synthesis came from both the TCR alpha and TCR beta constant segments. Two PCR steps were used to amplify libraries, with sample barcodes and sequencing adapters being added in the second step. Libraries were sequenced on Illumina HiSeq 2500 (2x100 bp) or NovaSeq (2x150 bp). As for the authors' bioinformatics: Demultiplexing of reads and collapsing into UMI consensus sequences were performed with MIGEC, and V(D)J alignment was carried out with MiXCR. Vaccine-responding clonotypes were defined with edgeR using replicate PBMC samples, requiring FDR below 0.01 and a log2 fold change above 5 up to day 15. Each bulk clonotype received a CD4 or CD8 identity based on whether the sequenced CD4 or CD8 repertoire contained that clonotype at higher abundance. TCRdb applied fastp at Q25 and MiXCR to the public reads, then kept only in-frame beta chains. Every CDR3 protein is listed once, alongside the most common genes and DNA of its rows. The V and J calls come from TCRdb's annotation, not from the publication. Within this sample are almost 600,000 distinct CDR3 sequences, with approximately 15% of them counted one time only. The top ten clones comprise around 15% of the sample.

Concerning this clonotype: Its antigen is still unknown. No much larger clone is present one base from it, and per-base qualities are unavailable.

The treatment or condition label, as the study defines it: live attenuated yellow fever vaccine strain. Two biological replicates of bulk PBMCs were collected at each blood-draw timepoint. PBMCs were isolated from peripheral blood using a standard Ficoll-Paque protocol. TriZol was used to extract RNA from bulk PBMCs, from CD4 and CD8 fractions, and from dextramer-positive and dextramer-negative fractions. The receptor chain draws on TRBV7-9 and TRBJ2-1; the D segment may tentatively be TRBD1 or TRBD2, each giving 5 matched bases. This TCR came from a man aged 30 to 39 who received the YFV17D yellow fever vaccine. The material was PBMCs, obtained on the day of the yellow fever booster vaccination. CDR3 sequence: CASSSSTRGEQFF. The base sequence is TGTGCCAGCAGCTCATCTACGAGGGGTGAGCAGTTCTTC.